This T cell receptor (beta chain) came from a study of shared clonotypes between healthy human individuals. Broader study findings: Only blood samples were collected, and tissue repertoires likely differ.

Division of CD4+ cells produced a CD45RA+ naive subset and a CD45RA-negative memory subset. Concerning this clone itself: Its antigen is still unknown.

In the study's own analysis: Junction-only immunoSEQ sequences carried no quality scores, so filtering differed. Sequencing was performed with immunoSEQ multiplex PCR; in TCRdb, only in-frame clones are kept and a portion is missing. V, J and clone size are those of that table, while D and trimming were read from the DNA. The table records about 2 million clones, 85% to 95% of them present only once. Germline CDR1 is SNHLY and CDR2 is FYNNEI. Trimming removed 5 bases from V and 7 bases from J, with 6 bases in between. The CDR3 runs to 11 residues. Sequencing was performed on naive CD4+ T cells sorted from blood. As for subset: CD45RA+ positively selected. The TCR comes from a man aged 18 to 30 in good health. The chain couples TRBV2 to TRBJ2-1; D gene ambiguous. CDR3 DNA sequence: TGTGCCAGCAGTTCCTCGAATGAGCAGTTCTTC. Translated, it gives CASSSSNEQFF. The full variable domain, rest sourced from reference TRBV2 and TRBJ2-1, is EPEVTQTPSHQVTQMGQEVILRCVPISNHLYFYWYRQILGQKVEFLVSFYNNEISEKSEIFDDQFSVERPDGSNFTLKIRSTKLEDSAMYFCASSSSNEQFFGPGTRLTVL.